Below, 14 T cell receptor beta chains from the same sample are listed, as sequenced in a study of persistence of HIV-infected CD4 T cells. The stimulus was lysate of CMV-infected fibroblasts, around 9.3 ug/mL. CD40L/CD69 double-negative CD45RO-high memory CD4+ T cells were collected. This was the immunoSEQ version 4 assay in survey mode. Profiled with immunoSEQ multiplex PCR; TCRdb holds only in-frame clones, not every one. The sample holds 25,000 to 35,000 clones, around four fifths seen once. For these TCRs, the target antigens are not known. The sample in question was CD4+ T cells sorted from PBMCs after roughly 18-hour stimulation, obtained from a patient who received antiretroviral therapy. Every receptor here comes from an adult man with HIV who was CMV-seropositive.

This clone is termed medium-sized. The chain has TRBV7-9 and TRBJ1-1, with a weak D call TRBD1 (6 bases). Germline CDR1 reads SEHNR; CDR2 reads FQNEAQ (reference sequence). The CDR3 length is 14 residues. The V end lost 6 bases, the J end lost 5 bases, and 16 bases lay between the germline ends. CDR3 in DNA: TGTGCCAGCAGACAGGGCAGTTTGGAAACTGAAGCTTTCTTT. This encodes CASRQGSLETEAFF. Supplemented by reference TRBV7-9 and TRBJ1-1, the full variable domain reads DTGVSQNPRHKITKRGQNVTFRCDPISEHNRLYWYRQTLGQGPEFLTYFQNEAQLEKSRLLSDRFSAERPKGSFSTLEIQRTEQGDSAMYLCASRQGSLETEAFFGQGTRLTVV.

This clone has a single count. This chain uses TRBV6-5 with TRBJ1-5, with a tentative D call TRBD1 (5 bases). The CDR3 has 14 residues. Trimming cost V 6 bases and J 1 base, with 10 bases left between them. CDR1 and CDR2 (germline): MNHEY, SVGAGI. CDR3: CASRGQRSNQPQHF. Written as DNA, the CDR3 is TGTGCCAGCAGGGGGCAGAGGAGCAATCAGCCCCAGCATTTT.

J is TRBJ2-7 and V is TRBV20-1, with D unclear. Germline CDR1 DFQATT, CDR2 SNEGSKA (reference sequence). The CDR3 length is 11 residues. Trimming stripped 3 bases from V and 4 bases from J, with 7 bases between. CDR3: CSARAEYEQYF. As DNA, the CDR3 is TGCAGTGCTAGGGCGGAATACGAGCAGTACTTC.

V gene TRBV7-9 combines with J gene TRBJ2-1; D not certain. Trimming cost V 1 base and J 8 bases, with 6 bases left between them. The CDR3 totals 12 residues. Germline lookup yields CDR1 SEHNR and CDR2 FQNEAQ (reference sequence). The CDR3 region has the DNA TGTGCCAGCAGCTTAGAACGGGATGAGCAGTTCTTC. Protein sequence: CASSLERDEQFF. Supplemented by reference TRBV7-9 and TRBJ2-1, the full variable domain reads DTGVSQNPRHKITKRGQNVTFRCDPISEHNRLYWYRQTLGQGPEFLTYFQNEAQLEKSRLLSDRFSAERPKGSFSTLEIQRTEQGDSAMYLCASSLERDEQFFGPGTRLTVL.

The chain carries TRBV5-1 and TRBJ1-6; 8 bases map to TRBD1. The CDR3 consists of 16 residues. The germline CDR1 and CDR2 sequences are SGHRS and YFSETQ. The trim removed 5 bases at V and 4 bases at J, leaving 8 bases unmatched. The CDR3: CASRGGDRGYNSPLHF. CDR3 nucleotides: TGCGCCAGCAGGGGAGGCGACAGGGGTTATAATTCACCCCTCCACTTT.

The chain carries TRBV19 and TRBJ2-1, with TRBD1 identical over 8 bases. The germline V gene encodes CDR1 LNHDA and CDR2 SQIVND (reference sequence). The CDR3 is made up of 17 amino acids. V shed 2 bases and J 1 base; nucleotides not matched to a gene: 7. This chain's CDR3 is CASSITRGLGSYNEQFF. CDR3 nucleotide sequence: TGTGCCAGTAGTATAACCAGGGGGCTTGGATCCTACAATGAGCAGTTCTTC.

This clone was counted once. The chain recombines TRBV30 with TRBJ1-1; no clear D. This CDR3 spans 14 amino acids. The V and J ends lost 2 bases and 0 bases respectively, with 10 bases between them. Germline assignment: CDR1 GTSNPN and CDR2 SVGIG (reference sequence). CDR3 bases: TGTGCCTGGAGTCCCGACGGCGTGAACACTGAAGCTTTCTTT. Encoded protein: CAWSPDGVNTEAFF. The full variable domain, with the rest looked up from reference TRBV30 and TRBJ1-1, is SQTIHQWPATLVQPVGSPLSLECTVEGTSNPNLYWYRQAAGRGLQLLFYSVGIGQISSEVPQNLSASRPQDRQFILSSKKLLLSDSGFYLCAWSPDGVNTEAFFGQGTRLTVV.

The chain links TRBV7-9 to TRBJ1-2; 10 nucleotides match TRBD1. Germline V CDR1 and CDR2: SEHNR, FQNEAQ (reference sequence). This CDR3 comprises 16 residues. Germline trimming cut 5 bases from V and 4 bases from J; bases unmatched to any gene: 10. In nucleotides, the CDR3 is TGTGCCAGCAGCCCTTACGGGACAGGGGCTTCCTATGGCTACACCTTC. This encodes CASSPYGTGASYGYTF.

This clone was found a few times. This chain connects TRBV4-2 to TRBJ1-5; D is perhaps TRBD1 (6 bases). In germline, CDR1 is LGHNA, CDR2 YNFKEQ. The CDR3 sequence is 18 residues long. The ends were cut back, 1 base at V and 0 bases at J, with 16 bases in the middle. The CDR3 DNA follows: TGTGCCAGCAGCCAAGGCGGAACAGGGAGAAATAGCAATCAGCCCCAGCATTTT. The encoded protein is CASSQGGTGRNSNQPQHF.

J is TRBJ1-1 and V is TRBV19; 7 bases map to TRBD1. From germline, CDR1 is LNHDA and CDR2 SQIVND (reference sequence). The CDR3 totals 14 residues. J lost 5 bases, V lost 7 bases, and 10 bases had no gene match. The CDR3 loop is CASTIGGGGTEAFF. The CDR3 region has the DNA TGTGCCAGTACCATAGGAGGGGGCGGAACTGAAGCTTTCTTT.

The genes are TRBV18 and TRBJ2-3, with D possibly being TRBD2 (6 bases). The V gene lost 4 bases and the J gene lost 2 bases, with 13 bases spanning the gap. The CDR3 loop spans 15 amino acids. Germline V gene lookup returns CDR1 KGHSH and CDR2 LQKENI. The CDR3, as DNA: TGTGCCAGCTCACTAGGGACGGGAGCCACAGATACGCAGTATTTT. Translated: CASSLGTGATDTQYF. Variable domain in full (rest from reference TRBV18 and TRBJ2-3): NAGVMQNPRHLVRRRGQEARLRCSPMKGHSHVYWYRQLPEEGLKFMVYLQKENIIDESGMPKERFSAEFPKEGPSILRIQQVVRGDSAAYFCASSLGTGATDTQYFGPGTRLTVL.

The chain employs TRBV27 and TRBJ1-5; no reliable D call. Germline assignment: CDR1 MNHEY and CDR2 SMNVEV (reference sequence). The CDR3 covers 15 residues. With 2 bases removed from V and 4 bases from J, the gap between germline ends came to 12 bases. The CDR3 reads CASSLREGGNQPQHF. The CDR3 DNA reads as TGTGCCAGCAGTTTAAGGGAGGGTGGAAATCAGCCCCAGCATTTT.

This clone occurred once. CDR3 nucleotide sequence: TGTGCCAGCAGTTTATTAGGGAGCGCGATTAATTCACCCCTCCACTTT. This gives the protein CASSLLGSAINSPLHF. The gene calls are TRBV27 and TRBJ1-6; no definite D call. Trimming shortened V by 1 base and J by 6 bases, and 13 bases separated the two germline ends. Germline lookup yields CDR1 MNHEY and CDR2 SMNVEV (reference sequence). The CDR3 length is 16 residues.

The rearrangement uses TRBV6-6 and TRBJ2-3; D might be TRBD1 (7 bases). CDR1 and CDR2 (germline): MNHNY, SVGAGI (reference sequence). The CDR3 runs to 12 residues. V dropped 6 bases and J dropped 6 bases, with 10 bases sitting between them. The CDR3 sequence is CASRPGGDTQYF. For the CDR3, the DNA is TGTGCCAGCAGGCCAGGGGGGGATACGCAGTATTTT.